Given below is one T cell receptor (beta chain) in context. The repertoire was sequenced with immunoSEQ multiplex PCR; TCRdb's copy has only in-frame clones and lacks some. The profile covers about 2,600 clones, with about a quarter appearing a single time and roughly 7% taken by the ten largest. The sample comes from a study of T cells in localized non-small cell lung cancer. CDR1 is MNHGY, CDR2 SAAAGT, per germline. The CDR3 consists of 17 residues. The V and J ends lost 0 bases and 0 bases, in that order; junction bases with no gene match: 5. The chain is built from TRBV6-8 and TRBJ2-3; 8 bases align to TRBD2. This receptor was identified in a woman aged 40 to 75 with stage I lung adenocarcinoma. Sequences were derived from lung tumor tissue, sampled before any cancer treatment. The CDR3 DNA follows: TGTGCCAGCAGTTACTCGCGTAGCGGGACTAGCACAGATACGCAGTATTTT. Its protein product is CASSYSRSGTSTDTQYF.